The 11 T cell receptor beta chains listed next were all sequenced from one sample in a study of HIV-infected patients and healthy controls. No cell fractionation was done, so the repertoire covers all unsorted peripheral blood T cells. Reverse transcription used 450 to 500 ng RNA and constant-region primers for alpha and beta. Each of the alpha and beta chains got its own library through chain-specific third strand synthesis with indices. One entry per CDR3 protein results from TCRdb running MiXCR on the 5' RACE reads. The top ten hold 3.5% of the sample, which has some 10,000 distinct CDR3 sequences, 6.5% to 10% seen once. Sequencing was done on a sample of blood. The receptors come from an adult in good health.

This clonotype is medium-sized (0.01 to 0.1%) in the sample. J is TRBJ1-2 and V is TRBV14; 7 bases agree with TRBD1. The CDR3 runs 12 residues. J lost 7 bases, V lost 6 bases, and 5 bases had no gene match. Germline V lookup: CDR1 SGHDN, CDR2 FVKESK. CDR3 bases: TGTGCCAGCAGTTCCGGGACAGTTGGCTACACCTTC. Its protein is CASSSGTVGYTF.

This clonotype is judged medium-sized. The chain combines TRBV7-9 with TRBJ2-1, with 10 bases matching TRBD1. Germline V gene sequence: CDR1 SEHNR, CDR2 FQNEAQ (reference sequence). This CDR3 is built from 18 residues. Trimming took 5 bases from V and 3 from J; bases not matched to a gene: 13. CDR3 amino acids: CASSAGTGVSASYNEQFF. The CDR3 coding sequence is TGTGCCAGCAGCGCCGGGACAGGGGTTTCGGCTAGCTACAATGAGCAGTTCTTC.

This clonotype ranks as medium-sized. This rearrangement joins TRBV2 to TRBJ1-5; D is possibly TRBD1 (5 bases). V was clipped by 6 bases and J by 3 bases, with 15 bases between them. The V gene's germline CDR1 is SNHLY and CDR2 FYNNEI. The CDR3 runs 15 residues. CDR3 nucleotides: TGTGCCAGCAGCTCCCTGGGGCAGCCCAATCAGCCCCAGCATTTT. This sequence encodes CASSSLGQPNQPQHF.

This clonotype was picked up many times. V usage is TRBV20-1 and J usage is TRBJ2-1; 11 nucleotides line up with TRBD1. Trimming took 1 base from V and 2 from J; bases not matched to a gene: 7. CDR3 length: 17 amino acids. Germline CDR1 DFQATT, CDR2 SNEGSKA (reference sequence). CDR3 sequence reads: CSARAIGGQGAYNEQFF. DNA for the CDR3: TGCAGTGCTAGAGCGATTGGGGGACAGGGGGCCTACAATGAGCAGTTCTTC.

There are many counts of this clonotype. The chain is built from TRBV15 and TRBJ2-3; maybe TRBD2 (5 bases). CDR3 length: 16 amino acids. Germline assignment: CDR1 LNHNV and CDR2 YYDKDF (reference sequence). V gave up 1 base and J gave up 4 bases, with 15 bases separating them. The CDR3, as DNA: TGTGCCACCAGCAGAGCGGGCGGCGGGCCCGCAGATACGCAGTATTTT. It codes for CATSRAGGGPADTQYF.

This clonotype is medium-sized within its sample. The genes are TRBV20-1 and TRBJ1-1, with D possibly matching TRBD1 (5 bases). The CDR3 is 15 residues long. V lost 0 bases to trimming and J lost 1 base, with 12 bases between them. Germline V CDR1 and CDR2: DFQATT, SNEGSKA (reference sequence). The DNA for the CDR3 is TGCAGTGCTAGAGATTCCCAGGGAGGGAACACTGAAGCTTTCTTT. This translates into CSARDSQGGNTEAFF.

The sample holds many counts of this clonotype. The chain recombines TRBV10-3 with TRBJ1-6; D gene uncertain. Germline-derived CDR1 and CDR2 are ENHRY and SYGVKD. The CDR3 consists of 13 residues. Trimming left V 8 bases short and J 5 bases short, with 10 bases between. CDR3 nucleotides: TGTGCCATCGGGCCCTTGGATAATTCACCCCTCCACTTT. It yields the protein CAIGPLDNSPLHF.

This clonotype is labeled medium-sized. This chain uses TRBV12-3 or TRBV12-4 with TRBJ1-2, with 7 bases that match TRBD1. This CDR3 contains 16 residues. V was clipped by 5 bases and J by 5 bases; unmatched bases: 14. CDR3 sequence (DNA): TGTGCCAGCAGTCACGACGAGGGGGCGTCGGTTTATGGCTACACCTTC. This codes for CASSHDEGASVYGYTF.

This clonotype has more than one count but fewer than ten. CDR3 DNA: TGTGCCAGCAGCCTCTCCGGAAACACCATATATTTT. Amino acid sequence: CASSLSGNTIYF. V gene TRBV11-2 combines with J gene TRBJ1-3; D remains unclear. CDR3 length equals 12 residues. CDR1 and CDR2 (germline): SGHAT, FQNNGV. The V gene lost 5 bases and the J gene lost 4 bases, with 6 bases spanning the gap.

This clonotype rates as medium-sized. The chain links TRBV2 to TRBJ1-5; TRBD1 agrees at 7 bases. The CDR3 has 14 amino acids. Germline trimming cut 6 bases from V and 5 bases from J; bases unmatched to any gene: 7. CDR1 is SNHLY, CDR2 FYNNEI, per germline. The CDR3 is CASSDRTGHQPQHF. The CDR3 nucleotides read TGTGCCAGCAGCGACCGGACAGGCCATCAGCCCCAGCATTTT.

By sample fraction, this clonotype is medium-sized. The rearrangement uses TRBV7-2 and TRBJ2-3; a weak D match, TRBD1 (5 bases). The germline gives CDR1 SGHTA, CDR2 FQGNSA. The CDR3 contains 14 residues. Trimming removed 4 bases at V and 2 bases at J, with 10 bases between. The chain's CDR3 is CASSSDRYTDTQYF. DNA of the CDR3: TGTGCCAGCAGCTCAGACAGATACACAGATACGCAGTATTTT.